Listed here is a single T cell receptor beta chain. Its antigen is currently unknown. The data belong to a study of cytomegalovirus exposure and HLA in healthy donors. Study-wide results and caveats: Upon later analysis, TCR association rates were observed to vary by HLA locus, being highest for DRB1 and lowest for HLA-C. It was reported in a later analysis that an Asian-associated ancestry cluster showed fewer N-insertions than the approximately 690-donor mean. Immune exposure was documented only through CMV serostatus. The listing of roughly 160 TCR beta chains classed them as cytomegalovirus-associated.

Primers for the PCR totalled 60 Vbeta and 13 Jbeta. Sequencing used immunoSEQ multiplex PCR; TCRdb keeps in-frame clones, though not all of them. Its listing shows roughly 40,000 clones. The CDR3 has 11 residues. V lost 1 base and J 7 bases, leaving 6 bases between the germline ends. The germline gives CDR1 DFQATT, CDR2 SNEGSKA (reference sequence). The clonotype comes from a male donor in good health and CMV-seronegative. Sequenced input: PBMCs. The gene calls are TRBV20-1 and TRBJ2-3, with D unclear. The CDR3 DNA reads TGCAGTGCTAGAGGTGCGAATACGCAGTATTTT. This codes for CSARGANTQYF.